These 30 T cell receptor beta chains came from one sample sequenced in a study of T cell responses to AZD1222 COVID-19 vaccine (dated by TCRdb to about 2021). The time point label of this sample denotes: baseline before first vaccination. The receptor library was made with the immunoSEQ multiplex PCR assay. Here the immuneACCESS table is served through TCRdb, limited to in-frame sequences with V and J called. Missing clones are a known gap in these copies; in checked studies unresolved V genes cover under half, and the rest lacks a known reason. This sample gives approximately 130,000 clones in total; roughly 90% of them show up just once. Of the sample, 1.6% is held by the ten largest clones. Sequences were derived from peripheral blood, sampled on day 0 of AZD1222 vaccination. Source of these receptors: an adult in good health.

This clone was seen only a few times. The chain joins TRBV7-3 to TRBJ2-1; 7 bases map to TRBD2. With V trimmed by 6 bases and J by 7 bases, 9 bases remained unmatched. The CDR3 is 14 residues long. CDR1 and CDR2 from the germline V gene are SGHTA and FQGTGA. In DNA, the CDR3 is TGTGCCAGCAGAGGGGAGGGCAGTGGAAATGAGCAGTTCTTC. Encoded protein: CASRGEGSGNEQFF.

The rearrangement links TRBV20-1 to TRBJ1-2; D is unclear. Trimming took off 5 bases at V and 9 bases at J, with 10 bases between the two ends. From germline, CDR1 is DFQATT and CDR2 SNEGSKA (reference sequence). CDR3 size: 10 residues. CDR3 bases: TGCAGTGCTGGGAAGAGAAGCTACACCTTC. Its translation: CSAGKRSYTF.

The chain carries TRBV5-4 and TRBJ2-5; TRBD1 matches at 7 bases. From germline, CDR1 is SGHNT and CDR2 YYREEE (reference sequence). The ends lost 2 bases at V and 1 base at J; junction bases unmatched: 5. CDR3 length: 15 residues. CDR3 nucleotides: TGTGCCAGCAGCTTATTTCACAGGGGCCAAGAGACCCAGTACTTC. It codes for CASSLFHRGQETQYF.

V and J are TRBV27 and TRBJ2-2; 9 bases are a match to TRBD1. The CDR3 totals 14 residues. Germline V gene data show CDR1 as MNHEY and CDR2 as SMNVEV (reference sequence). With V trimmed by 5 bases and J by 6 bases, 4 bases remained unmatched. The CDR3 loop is CASSRQGGAGELFF. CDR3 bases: TGTGCCAGCAGTAGACAGGGGGGCGCCGGGGAGCTGTTTTTT.

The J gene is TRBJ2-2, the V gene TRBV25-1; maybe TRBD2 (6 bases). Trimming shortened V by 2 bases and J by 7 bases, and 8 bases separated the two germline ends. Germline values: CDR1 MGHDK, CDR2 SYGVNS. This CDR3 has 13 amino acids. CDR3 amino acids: CASSEGGFGELFF. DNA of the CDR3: TGTGCCAGCAGTGAAGGAGGGTTCGGGGAGCTGTTTTTT.

CDR3 sequence reads: CASSRDRNSGNTIYF. CDR3 nucleotide sequence: TGTGCCAGCAGCCGAGACAGGAACTCTGGAAACACCATATATTTT. V is TRBV7-9 and J is TRBJ1-3, with a tentative D call TRBD1 (6 bases). V lost 5 bases and J lost 0, with 11 bases in between. In germline, CDR1 is SEHNR, CDR2 FQNEAQ (reference sequence). The CDR3 covers 15 residues.

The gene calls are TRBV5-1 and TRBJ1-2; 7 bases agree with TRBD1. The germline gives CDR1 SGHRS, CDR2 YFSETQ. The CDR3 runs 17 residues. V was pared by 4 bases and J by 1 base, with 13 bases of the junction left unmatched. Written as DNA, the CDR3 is TGCGCCAGCAGCCTCTCTCCCGGGACAGACCGTAACTATGGCTACACCTTC. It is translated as CASSLSPGTDRNYGYTF.

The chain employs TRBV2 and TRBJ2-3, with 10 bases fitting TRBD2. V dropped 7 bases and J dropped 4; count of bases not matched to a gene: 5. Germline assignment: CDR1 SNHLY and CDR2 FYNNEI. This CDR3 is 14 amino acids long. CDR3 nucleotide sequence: TGTGCCAGCACCGGACTAGCGGAGGCAGATACGCAGTATTTT. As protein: CASTGLAEADTQYF.

The CDR3 bases are TGTGCCAGCACTCTACGAGGGACAGCGTCATCACCCCTCCACTTT. The encoded protein is CASTLRGTASSPLHF. The chain recombines TRBV27 with TRBJ1-6; the match to TRBD1 covers 7 bases. CDR3 length: 15 amino acids. CDR1 and CDR2 (germline): MNHEY, SMNVEV (reference sequence). J gave up 10 bases and V 7 bases, and 13 bases lay outside the gene matches.

This chain's CDR3 is CASSSPGGTTVTQYF. CDR3 bases: TGTGCCAGCAGCTCGCCCGGGGGGACAACCGTCACCCAGTACTTC. The chain joins TRBV7-2 to TRBJ2-5; possible D gene TRBD2, 7 bases. Germline CDR1 is SGHTA and CDR2 is FQGNSA. This CDR3 has 15 amino acids. The ends were cut back, 4 bases at V and 8 bases at J, with 20 bases in the middle.

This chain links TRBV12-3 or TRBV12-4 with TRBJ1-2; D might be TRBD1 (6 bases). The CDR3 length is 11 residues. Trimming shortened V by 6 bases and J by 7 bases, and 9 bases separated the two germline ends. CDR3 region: CASSRGPGYTF. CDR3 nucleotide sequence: TGTGCCAGCAGCCGGGGGCCTGGCTACACCTTC.

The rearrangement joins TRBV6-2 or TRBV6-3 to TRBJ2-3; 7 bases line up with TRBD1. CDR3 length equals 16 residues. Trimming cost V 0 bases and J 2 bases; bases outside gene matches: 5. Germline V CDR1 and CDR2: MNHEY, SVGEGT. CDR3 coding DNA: TGTGCCAGCAGTTACTCACAGGGGCTATTCACAGATACGCAGTATTTT. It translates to CASSYSQGLFTDTQYF.

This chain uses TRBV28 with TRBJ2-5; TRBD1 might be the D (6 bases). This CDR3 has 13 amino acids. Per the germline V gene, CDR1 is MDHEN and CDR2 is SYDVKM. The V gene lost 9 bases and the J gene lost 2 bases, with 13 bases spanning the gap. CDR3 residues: CASKNRVQETQYF. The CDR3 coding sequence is TGTGCCAGTAAAAACAGGGTTCAAGAGACCCAGTACTTC.

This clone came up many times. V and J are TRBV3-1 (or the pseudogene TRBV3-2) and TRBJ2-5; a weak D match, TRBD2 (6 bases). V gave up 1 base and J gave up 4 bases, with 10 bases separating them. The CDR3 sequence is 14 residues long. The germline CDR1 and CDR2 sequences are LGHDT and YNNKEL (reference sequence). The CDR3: CASSQAAGRETQYF. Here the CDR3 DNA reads TGTGCCAGCAGCCAAGCGGCGGGGCGAGAGACCCAGTACTTC.

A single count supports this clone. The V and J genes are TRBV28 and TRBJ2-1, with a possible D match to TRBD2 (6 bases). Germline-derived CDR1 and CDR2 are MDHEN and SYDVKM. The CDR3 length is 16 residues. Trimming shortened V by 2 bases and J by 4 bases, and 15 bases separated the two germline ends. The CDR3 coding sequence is TGTGCCAGCAGTTTACCTAGCCTCGCGGGGTACAATGAGCAGTTCTTC. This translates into CASSLPSLAGYNEQFF. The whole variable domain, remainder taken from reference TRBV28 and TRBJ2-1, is DVKVTQSSRYLVKRTGEKVFLECVQDMDHENMFWYRQDPGLGLRLIYFSYDVKMKEKGDIPEGYSVSREKKERFSLILESASTNQTSMYLCASSLPSLAGYNEQFFGPGTRLTVL.

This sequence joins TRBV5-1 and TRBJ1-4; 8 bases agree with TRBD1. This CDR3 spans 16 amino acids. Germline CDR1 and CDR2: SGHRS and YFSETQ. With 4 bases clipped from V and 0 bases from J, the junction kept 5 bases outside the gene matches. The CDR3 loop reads CASSQGALATNEKLFF. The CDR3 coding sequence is TGCGCCAGCAGCCAGGGGGCTTTGGCAACTAATGAAAAACTGTTTTTT.

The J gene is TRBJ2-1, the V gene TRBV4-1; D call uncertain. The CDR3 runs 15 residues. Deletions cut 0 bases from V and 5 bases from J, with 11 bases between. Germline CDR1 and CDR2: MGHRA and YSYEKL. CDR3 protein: CASSQDATWDNEQFF. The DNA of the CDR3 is TGCGCCAGCAGCCAAGACGCGACTTGGGACAATGAGCAGTTCTTC.

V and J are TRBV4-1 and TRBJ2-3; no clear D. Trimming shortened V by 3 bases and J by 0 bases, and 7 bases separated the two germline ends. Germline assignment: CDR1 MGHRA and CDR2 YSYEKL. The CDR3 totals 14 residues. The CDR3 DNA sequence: TGCGCCAGCAGCCAGGCCGGGAGCACAGATACGCAGTATTTT. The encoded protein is CASSQAGSTDTQYF.

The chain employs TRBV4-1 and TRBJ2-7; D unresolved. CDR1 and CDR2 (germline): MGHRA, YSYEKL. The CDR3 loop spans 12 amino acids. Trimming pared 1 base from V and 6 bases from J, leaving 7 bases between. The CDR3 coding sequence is TGCGCCAGCAGCCAAGTGTTTGCCGAGCAGTACTTC. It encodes CASSQVFAEQYF.

CDR3 residues: CASSPKGGGAGNTIYF. The CDR3 bases are TGTGCCAGCAGCCCGAAAGGAGGTGGGGCTGGAAACACCATATATTTT. The gene calls are TRBV5-4 and TRBJ1-3, with no clear D. The germline CDR1 and CDR2 sequences are SGHNT and YYREEE (reference sequence). The CDR3 has 16 amino acids. Trimming stripped 4 bases from V and 2 bases from J, with 16 bases between. The variable domain in full, completed from reference TRBV5-4 and TRBJ1-3, reads ETGVTQSPTHLIKTRGQQVTLRCSSQSGHNTVSWYQQALGQGPQFIFQYYREEENGRGNFPPRFSGLQFPNYSSELNVNALELDDSALYLCASSPKGGGAGNTIYFGEGSWLTVV.

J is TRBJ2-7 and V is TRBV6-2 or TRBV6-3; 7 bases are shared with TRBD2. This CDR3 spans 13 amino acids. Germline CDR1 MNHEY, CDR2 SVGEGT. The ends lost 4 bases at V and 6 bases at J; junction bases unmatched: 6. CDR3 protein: CASSFAGVREQYF. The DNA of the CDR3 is TGTGCCAGCAGTTTCGCGGGAGTTCGCGAGCAGTACTTC.

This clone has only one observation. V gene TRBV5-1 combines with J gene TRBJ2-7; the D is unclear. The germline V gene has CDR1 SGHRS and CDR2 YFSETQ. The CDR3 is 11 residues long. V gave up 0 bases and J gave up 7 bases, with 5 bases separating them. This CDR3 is CASSLELEQYF. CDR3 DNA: TGCGCCAGCAGCTTGGAGTTGGAGCAGTACTTC.

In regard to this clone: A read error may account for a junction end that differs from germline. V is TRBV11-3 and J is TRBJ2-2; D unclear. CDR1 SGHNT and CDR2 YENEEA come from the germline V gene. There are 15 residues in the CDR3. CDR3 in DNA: TGTGCCAGCAGCTTAGACTTGGGGAACGCCGGGGAGCTGTTTTTT. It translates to CASSLDLGNAGELFF.

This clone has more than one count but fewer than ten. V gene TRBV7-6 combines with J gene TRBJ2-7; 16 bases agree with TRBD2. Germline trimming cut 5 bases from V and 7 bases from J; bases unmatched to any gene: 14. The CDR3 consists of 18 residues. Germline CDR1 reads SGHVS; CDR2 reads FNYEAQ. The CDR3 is CASSPLPGLAGGPGEQYF. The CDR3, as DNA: TGTGCCAGCAGCCCTCTCCCGGGACTAGCGGGGGGGCCGGGGGAGCAGTACTTC.

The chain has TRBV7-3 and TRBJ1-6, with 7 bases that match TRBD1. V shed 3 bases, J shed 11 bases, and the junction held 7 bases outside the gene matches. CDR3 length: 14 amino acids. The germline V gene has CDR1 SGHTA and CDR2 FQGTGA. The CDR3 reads CASSFQPGQTPLHF. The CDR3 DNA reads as TGTGCCAGCAGCTTCCAACCGGGACAGACACCCCTCCACTTT.

CDR3 residues: CASSLRLAGAGTDTQYF. CDR3 in DNA: TGTGCCAGCAGCTTAAGGCTAGCGGGGGCAGGCACAGATACGCAGTATTTT. The gene calls are TRBV7-3 and TRBJ2-3; TRBD2 aligns across 10 bases. The CDR3 sequence is 17 residues long. Trimming cost V 1 base and J 1 base; bases outside gene matches: 5. Germline CDR1 reads SGHTA; CDR2 reads FQGTGA.

In DNA, the CDR3 is TGTGCCAGCAGTGAAGCTTGGAGGGCGCCAGGCTACACCTTC. Translation gives CASSEAWRAPGYTF. V is TRBV6-1 and J is TRBJ1-2; D gene unclear. This CDR3 is built from 14 residues. Looked up from germline, CDR1 is MNHNS and CDR2 is SASEGT. V shed 0 bases and J shed 8 bases, with 13 bases lying between them.

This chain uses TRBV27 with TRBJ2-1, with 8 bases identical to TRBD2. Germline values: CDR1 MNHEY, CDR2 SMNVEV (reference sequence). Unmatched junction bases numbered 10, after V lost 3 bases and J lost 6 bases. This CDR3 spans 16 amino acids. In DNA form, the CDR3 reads TGTGCCAGCAGTTTCTCCAGCGGGAGTCTAGGCAATGAGCAGTTCTTC. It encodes CASSFSSGSLGNEQFF.

DNA for the CDR3: TGTGCCAGCAGCGGACGGGGCTTGAATGAGCAGTTCTTC. It specifies CASSGRGLNEQFF. This sequence joins TRBV7-6 and TRBJ2-1; possibly TRBD1 or TRBD2 for D (5 bases each). In germline, CDR1 is SGHVS, CDR2 FNYEAQ. Between the trimmed V and J ends, which lost 5 bases and 7 bases, there was a span of 12 bases. The CDR3 has 13 residues.

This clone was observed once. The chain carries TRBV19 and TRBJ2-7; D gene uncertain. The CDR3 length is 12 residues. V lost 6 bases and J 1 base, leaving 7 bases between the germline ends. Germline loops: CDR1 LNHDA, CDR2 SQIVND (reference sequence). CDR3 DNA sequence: TGTGCCAGTAGGGGTATTTCCTACGAGCAGTACTTC. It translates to CASRGISYEQYF.